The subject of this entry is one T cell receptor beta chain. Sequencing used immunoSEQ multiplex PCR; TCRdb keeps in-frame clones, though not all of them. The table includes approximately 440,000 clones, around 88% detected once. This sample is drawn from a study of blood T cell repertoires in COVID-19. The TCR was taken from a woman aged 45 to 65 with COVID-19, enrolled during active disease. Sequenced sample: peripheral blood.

This chain's CDR3 is CASSDSTAGPQHF. CDR3 DNA sequence: TGTGCCAGCAGCGATAGTACCGCGGGGCCCCAGCATTTT. V gene TRBV9 combines with J gene TRBJ1-5; no clear D. Trimming shortened V by 3 bases and J by 9 bases, and 13 bases separated the two germline ends. The germline V gene encodes CDR1 SGDLS and CDR2 YYNGEE. The CDR3 is made up of 13 amino acids.